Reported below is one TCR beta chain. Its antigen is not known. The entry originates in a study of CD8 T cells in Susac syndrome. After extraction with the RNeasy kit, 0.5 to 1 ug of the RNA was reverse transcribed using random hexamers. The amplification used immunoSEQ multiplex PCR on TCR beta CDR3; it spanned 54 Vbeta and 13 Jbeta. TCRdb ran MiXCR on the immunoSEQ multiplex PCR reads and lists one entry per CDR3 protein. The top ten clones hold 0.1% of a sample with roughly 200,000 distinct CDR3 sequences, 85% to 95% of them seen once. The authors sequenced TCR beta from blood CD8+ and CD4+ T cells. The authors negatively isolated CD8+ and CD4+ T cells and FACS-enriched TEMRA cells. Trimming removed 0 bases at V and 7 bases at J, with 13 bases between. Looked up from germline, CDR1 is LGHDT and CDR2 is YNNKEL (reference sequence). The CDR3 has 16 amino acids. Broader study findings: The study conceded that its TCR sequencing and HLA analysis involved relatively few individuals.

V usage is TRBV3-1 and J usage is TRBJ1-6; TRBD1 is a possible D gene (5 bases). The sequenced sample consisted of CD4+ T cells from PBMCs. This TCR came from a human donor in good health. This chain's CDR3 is CASSQEDGRENSPLHF. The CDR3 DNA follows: TGTGCCAGCAGCCAAGAGGATGGCAGGGAAAATTCACCCCTCCACTTT.